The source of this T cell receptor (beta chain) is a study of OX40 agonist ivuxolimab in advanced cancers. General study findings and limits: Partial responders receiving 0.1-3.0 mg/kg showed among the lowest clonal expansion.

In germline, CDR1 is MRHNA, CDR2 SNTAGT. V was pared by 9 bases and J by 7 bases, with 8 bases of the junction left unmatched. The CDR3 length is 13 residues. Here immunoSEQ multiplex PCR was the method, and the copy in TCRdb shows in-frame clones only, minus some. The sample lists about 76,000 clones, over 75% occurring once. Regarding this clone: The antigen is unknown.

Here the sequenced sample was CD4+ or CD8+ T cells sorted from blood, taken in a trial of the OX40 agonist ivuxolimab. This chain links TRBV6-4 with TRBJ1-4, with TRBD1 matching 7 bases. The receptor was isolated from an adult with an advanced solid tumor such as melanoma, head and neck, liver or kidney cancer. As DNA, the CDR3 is TGTGCCAGTTCGTTGAACAGGGGTGAAAAACTGTTTTTT. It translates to CASSLNRGEKLFF.